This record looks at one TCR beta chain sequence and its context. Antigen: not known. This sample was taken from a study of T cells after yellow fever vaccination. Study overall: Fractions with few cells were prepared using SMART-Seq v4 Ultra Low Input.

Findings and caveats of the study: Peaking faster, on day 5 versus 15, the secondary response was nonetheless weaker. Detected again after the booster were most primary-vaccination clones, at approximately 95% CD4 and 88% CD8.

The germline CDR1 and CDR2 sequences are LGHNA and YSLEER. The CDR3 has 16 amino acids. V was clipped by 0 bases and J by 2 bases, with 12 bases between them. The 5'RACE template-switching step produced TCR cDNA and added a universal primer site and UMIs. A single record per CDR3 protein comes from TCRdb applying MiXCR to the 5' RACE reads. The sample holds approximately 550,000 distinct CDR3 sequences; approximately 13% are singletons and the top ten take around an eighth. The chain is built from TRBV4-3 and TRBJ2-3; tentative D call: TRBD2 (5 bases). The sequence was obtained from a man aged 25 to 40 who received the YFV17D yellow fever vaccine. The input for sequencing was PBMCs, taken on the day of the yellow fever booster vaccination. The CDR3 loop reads CASSQDLRAATDTQYF. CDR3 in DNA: TGCGCCAGCAGCCAAGATTTGCGGGCGGCCACAGATACGCAGTATTTT.